These 32 T cell receptor beta chains originate from one sample sequenced in a study of blood T cells in healthy people across ages. Then a second PCR, running roughly 7 to 11 cycles, was carried out with a sample-barcoded 5' primer and a J-beta primer mix. TCRdb processed the 5' RACE reads anew with MiXCR; each CDR3 protein has one entry. The data show around 1,800,000 distinct CDR3 sequences, approximately 40% seen once. The sequenced sample consisted of blood. Receptors were obtained from a human donor in good health.

A few counts support this clonotype. The chain is built from TRBV28 and TRBJ2-7; D unresolved. Germline loops: CDR1 MDHEN, CDR2 SYDVKM. This CDR3 is 14 amino acids long. Trimming pared 7 bases from V and 2 bases from J, leaving 15 bases between. The CDR3 region is CASMPWQAAYEQYF. The CDR3 DNA is TGTGCCAGCATGCCCTGGCAGGCCGCCTACGAGCAGTACTTC. Full variable domain (outside the CDR3, taken from reference TRBV28 and TRBJ2-7): DVKVTQSSRYLVKRTGEKVFLECVQDMDHENMFWYRQDPGLGLRLIYFSYDVKMKEKGDIPEGYSVSREKKERFSLILESASTNQTSMYLCASMPWQAAYEQYFGPGTRLTVT.

This clonotype came up once. The chain joins TRBV4-3 to TRBJ2-1; D perhaps matches TRBD2 (5 bases). The CDR3 length is 15 residues. Germline-derived CDR1 and CDR2 are LGHNA and YSLEER. The V end lost 0 bases, the J end lost 7 bases, and 13 bases lay between the germline ends. The CDR3 loop reads CASSQDTRRYNEQFF. Written as DNA, the CDR3 is TGCGCCAGCAGCCAAGATACTAGACGATATAATGAGCAGTTCTTC.

The V call is TRBV19, the J call TRBJ1-4; D not certain. V was pared by 3 bases and J by 0 bases, with 14 bases between. Germline V gives CDR1 LNHDA, CDR2 SQIVND (reference sequence). This CDR3 is 17 amino acids long. The CDR3 DNA follows: TGTGCCAGTAGTATGGGCCCGATGTCCCCAACTAATGAAAAACTGTTTTTT. Translated, it gives CASSMGPMSPTNEKLFF.

The V and J genes are TRBV5-6 and TRBJ2-5; tentatively, D is TRBD1 (5 bases). Trimming removed 1 base from V and 5 bases from J, with 12 bases in between. Germline V gene lookup returns CDR1 SGHDT and CDR2 YYEEEE. This CDR3 is 14 amino acids long. The CDR3 here is CASSLTAGMETQYF. The CDR3 region has the DNA TGTGCCAGCAGCTTGACGGCAGGGATGGAGACCCAGTACTTC.

The sample holds a few counts of this clonotype. At one boundary the junction diverges from the germline segment, which might be a read error. This sequence joins TRBV12-3 or TRBV12-4 and TRBJ2-6; 10 bases match TRBD1. The CDR3 spans 17 residues. CDR3 bases: TGCGCCAGCAGCCCCCGGACAGGGGGCTCTGGGGCCAACGTCCTGACTTTC. Protein product: CASSPRTGGSGANVLTF.

This chain joins TRBV10-3 and TRBJ2-5, with 7 bases aligning to TRBD1. V gave up 2 bases and J gave up 3 bases; unmatched junction bases: 6. There are 15 residues in the CDR3. Germline V gives CDR1 ENHRY, CDR2 SYGVKD. This chain's CDR3 is CAISEGDGTEETQYF. The CDR3 bases are TGTGCCATCAGTGAGGGAGACGGGACAGAAGAGACCCAGTACTTC.

The V and J genes are TRBV25-1 and TRBJ2-7; TRBD1 matches 9 bases. The CDR3 contains 14 residues. The J segment lost 2 bases and the V segment lost 7 bases, leaving 6 bases of the junction unmatched. Looked up from germline, CDR1 is MGHDK and CDR2 is SYGVNS. CDR3 coding DNA: TGTGCCAGCATGACGGACAGGGGAACCTACGAGCAGTACTTC. This sequence encodes CASMTDRGTYEQYF.

This CDR3 is CASRRVQRGWRTQYF. The CDR3 coding sequence is TGTGCCAGCAGGAGGGTCCAGCGGGGTTGGAGGACCCAGTACTTC. The gene calls are TRBV2 and TRBJ2-5; 7 bases fit TRBD2. Germline loops: CDR1 SNHLY, CDR2 FYNNEI. CDR3 length: 15 residues. V trimming: 6 bases; J trimming: 7 bases; junction bases outside the gene matches: 14.

The chain uses TRBV29-1 and TRBJ1-1; possibly TRBD1 for D (5 bases). This CDR3 spans 14 amino acids. V shed 1 base and J shed 6 bases, with 15 bases lying between them. The germline CDR1 and CDR2 sequences are SQVTM and ANQGSEA. In DNA form, the CDR3 reads TGCAGCGTTGAAGGGATGGGGCGCGAGGCTGAAGCTTTCTTT. This encodes CSVEGMGREAEAFF.

This clonotype was seen a few times. The V call is TRBV15, the J call TRBJ2-7; D might be TRBD2 (7 bases). The V end was cut by 0 bases, the J end by 7 bases, with 16 bases between. Germline loops: CDR1 LNHNV, CDR2 YYDKDF (reference sequence). The CDR3 spans 15 residues. The CDR3 nucleotides read TGTGCCACCAGCAGAGATAGGGGGGGCTACAATGAGCAGTACTTC. Protein: CATSRDRGGYNEQYF.

This chain uses TRBV7-2 with TRBJ2-4; D is unresolved. Germline V gene sequence: CDR1 SGHTA, CDR2 FQGNSA. The CDR3 is 13 amino acids. V lost 1 base, J lost 6 bases, and 7 bases lay in between. This CDR3 reads CASSLVLRNIQYF. In nucleotides, the CDR3 is TGTGCCAGCAGCTTAGTTTTAAGAAACATTCAGTACTTC.

The V and J genes are TRBV3-1 and TRBJ2-7; no definite D call. The closer fit of TRBJ2-5 to the DNA end suggests the J call may be wrong. The germline V gene has CDR1 LGHDT and CDR2 YNNKEL (reference sequence). The CDR3 length is 14 residues. DNA of the CDR3: TGTGCCAGCAGCCAAGAGGCTGGCAGGGAGACCCAGTACTTC. Translated: CASSQEAGRETQYF.

The V call is TRBV28, the J call TRBJ1-2, with D possibly matching TRBD1 (5 bases). This CDR3 has 14 amino acids. CDR1 and CDR2 from the germline V gene are MDHEN and SYDVKM. Deletions cut 5 bases from V and 5 bases from J, with 15 bases between. The CDR3 DNA is TGTGCCAGCAGTCCCCCGGGACTACAATATGGCTACACCTTC. It codes for CASSPPGLQYGYTF.

This clonotype was detected many times. The chain couples TRBV7-3 to TRBJ1-2; weak D call: TRBD1 (5 bases). Germline CDR1 SGHTA, CDR2 FQGTGA. The CDR3 length is 14 residues. Trimming cost V 4 bases and J 4 bases, with 13 bases left between them. CDR3 in DNA: TGTGCCAGCAGCTCCGAGGGGAATGGCTATGGCTACACCTTC. This encodes CASSSEGNGYGYTF.

This clonotype was found a few times. The rearrangement links TRBV15 to TRBJ2-1, with D perhaps matching TRBD1 (6 bases). Germline CDR1 is LNHNV and CDR2 is YYDKDF (reference sequence). With 0 bases removed from V and 9 bases from J, the gap between germline ends came to 15 bases. The CDR3 totals 15 residues. CDR3 sequence reads: CATSRDVHGGAEQFF. CDR3 in DNA: TGTGCCACCAGCAGAGACGTCCATGGGGGCGCTGAGCAGTTCTTC. The entire variable domain, with the rest obtained from reference TRBV15 and TRBJ2-1, is as follows: DAMVIQNPRYQVTQFGKPVTLSCSQTLNHNVMYWYQQKSSQAPKLLFHYYDKDFNNEADTPDNFQSRRPNTSFCFLDIRSPGLGDTAMYLCATSRDVHGGAEQFFGPGTRLTVL.

The rearrangement joins TRBV11-3 to TRBJ2-3; 12 bases match TRBD2. Trimming cost V 5 bases and J 5 bases; bases outside gene matches: 5. CDR3 length: 15 amino acids. The germline gives CDR1 SGHNT, CDR2 YENEEA. This CDR3 reads CASSVLAGGLDTQYF. The CDR3 DNA reads TGTGCCAGCAGCGTTCTAGCGGGGGGGCTAGATACGCAGTATTTT.

The rearrangement joins TRBV27 to TRBJ1-1, with 9 positions matching TRBD1. The CDR3 is 16 amino acids. The V gene end was trimmed by 4 bases and the J gene end by 4 bases; junction bases not matched to a gene: 10. Germline CDR1 MNHEY, CDR2 SMNVEV (reference sequence). The CDR3 DNA reads TGTGCCAGCAGTTCACTGAGGACAGGGGTAATCACTGAAGCTTTCTTT. It yields the protein CASSSLRTGVITEAFF.

The genes are TRBV7-9 and TRBJ1-4; 10 nucleotides agree with TRBD1. Looked up from germline, CDR1 is SEHNR and CDR2 is FQNEAQ (reference sequence). V lost 3 bases and J lost 5; bases outside the gene matches: 9. This CDR3 spans 17 amino acids. For the CDR3, the DNA is TGTGCCAGCAGCTTCCAGGGACAGGGGCTCCTGAATGAAAAACTGTTTTTT. This translates into CASSFQGQGLLNEKLFF.

This clonotype was seen ten or more times. The CDR3 region is CASSFGGGSTDTQYF. As DNA, the CDR3 is TGTGCCAGCAGCTTTGGGGGGGGAAGCACAGATACGCAGTATTTT. This chain joins TRBV7-6 and TRBJ2-3; 7 positions match TRBD2. The junction had 3 bases not matched to a gene; V was cut back by 3 bases and J by 0 bases. Looked up from germline, CDR1 is SGHVS and CDR2 is FNYEAQ. This CDR3 has 15 amino acids.

This clonotype has ten or more counts. The J gene is TRBJ2-5, the V gene TRBV7-2; either TRBD1 or TRBD2 may fit D (5 bases each). The V gene lost 5 bases and the J gene lost 1 base, with 11 bases spanning the gap. Germline loops: CDR1 SGHTA, CDR2 FQGNSA. The CDR3 is 14 residues long. CDR3 region: CASSPGTFQETQYF. The CDR3 DNA reads TGTGCCAGCAGCCCTGGGACCTTCCAAGAGACCCAGTACTTC.

The V call is TRBV6-6, the J call TRBJ2-5, with TRBD2 as a possible D gene (5 bases). V lost 8 bases to trimming and J lost 5 bases, with 15 bases between them. Germline values: CDR1 MNHNY, CDR2 SVGAGI (reference sequence). This CDR3 is built from 13 residues. In DNA form, the CDR3 reads TGTGCCAGCGAACCCTCGGGGAAGGAGACCCAGTACTTC. Its translation: CASEPSGKETQYF.

This clonotype was counted many times. This chain uses TRBV7-9 with TRBJ2-5; D gene uncertain. The CDR3 is 12 amino acids. V was cut by 2 bases and J by 5 bases, with 6 bases left in between. Germline V gene lookup returns CDR1 SEHNR and CDR2 FQNEAQ (reference sequence). The CDR3 DNA follows: TGTGCCAGCAGCTTATTAAGTGAGACCCAGTACTTC. Residues: CASSLLSETQYF.

The chain joins TRBV4-3 to TRBJ1-5; D unclear. Germline assignment: CDR1 LGHNA and CDR2 YSLEER. The CDR3 sequence is 17 residues long. Between the trimmed V and J ends, which lost 0 bases and 2 bases, there was a span of 14 bases. CDR3 DNA: TGCGCCAGCAGCCAAGATTTGGCGGGCTTGGGCAATCAGCCCCAGCATTTT. Its protein product is CASSQDLAGLGNQPQHF.

This clonotype was seen a few times. CDR3 loop: CASSGVYTSTDTQYF. For the CDR3, the DNA is TGTGCCAGCAGTGGGGTCTACACAAGCACAGATACGCAGTATTTT. The chain is built from TRBV7-9 and TRBJ2-3; no firm D call. Germline values: CDR1 SEHNR, CDR2 FQNEAQ (reference sequence). This CDR3 is built from 15 residues. V was pared by 6 bases and J by 0 bases, with 13 bases between.

For this clonotype: Likely a read error: the CDR3 ends without its conserved phenylalanine or tryptophan. The rearrangement uses TRBV28 and TRBJ2-6; TRBD2 might be the D (5 bases). This CDR3 region has 15 residues. V was clipped by 6 bases and J by 1 base, with 10 bases between them. Germline-derived CDR1 and CDR2 are MDHEN and SYDVKM. Here the CDR3 reads CASSFEGSGANVLTV. CDR3 coding DNA: TGTGCCAGCAGCTTTGAGGGTTCTGGGGCCAACGTCCTGACTGTC.

This chain connects TRBV4-3 to TRBJ2-7; D is ambiguous. Trimming pared 0 bases from V and 6 bases from J, leaving 9 bases between. The CDR3 runs to 13 residues. Germline values: CDR1 LGHNA, CDR2 YSLEER. The CDR3 DNA reads as TGCGCCAGCAGCCAAGAATCCAGGAGCGAGCAGTACTTC. Translation: CASSQESRSEQYF.

The chain is built from TRBV18 and TRBJ1-1, with a tentative D call TRBD1 (5 bases). V was shortened by 3 bases and J by 8 bases, with 13 bases between the two germline ends. The CDR3 sequence is 13 residues long. Germline V CDR1 and CDR2: KGHSH, LQKENI. The CDR3 DNA follows: TGTGCCAGCTCACCGGGACCTCGGGAGGAAGCTTTCTTT. Translated: CASSPGPREEAFF.

CDR3 sequence reads: CSARDRIQNGNTIYF. As DNA, the CDR3 is TGCAGTGCTAGAGATCGCATACAGAATGGAAACACCATATATTTT. The rearrangement uses TRBV20-1 and TRBJ1-3; D not resolved. CDR3 length: 15 residues. Trimming removed 0 bases at V and 3 bases at J, with 12 bases between. The germline gives CDR1 DFQATT, CDR2 SNEGSKA (reference sequence).

V usage is TRBV6-1 and J usage is TRBJ1-1; D not certain. The V gene's germline CDR1 is MNHNS and CDR2 SASEGT. The CDR3 contains 15 residues. Trimming pared 2 bases from V and 3 bases from J, leaving 13 bases between. CDR3 residues: CASSEYSSRDTEAFF. The DNA of the CDR3 is TGTGCCAGCAGTGAATACAGCAGCCGGGACACTGAAGCTTTCTTT.

The chain has TRBV5-1 and TRBJ1-5; 8 bases align to TRBD1. J lost 5 bases, V lost 1 base, and 11 bases had no gene match. This CDR3 region has 17 residues. Germline loops: CDR1 SGHRS, CDR2 YFSETQ. CDR3 loop: CASSLIPITGGDQPQHF. The CDR3 region has the DNA TGCGCCAGCAGCTTGATTCCAATCACAGGGGGGGATCAGCCCCAGCATTTT.

This clonotype was counted only a few times. This rearrangement joins TRBV11-2 to TRBJ2-7, with a weak D call TRBD1 (6 bases). CDR1 SGHAT and CDR2 FQNNGV come from the germline V gene. The CDR3 runs to 14 residues. The ends were cut back, 1 base at V and 4 bases at J, with 11 bases in the middle. The CDR3 DNA reads as TGTGCCAGCAGCTTAGGCTACACAGGGTACGAGCAGTACTTC. Translation: CASSLGYTGYEQYF.

A few counts support this clonotype. The chain has TRBV5-1 and TRBJ2-5, with D perhaps matching TRBD2 (5 bases). The DNA matches TRBJ2-7 better at its end, which makes the J call doubtful. CDR3 length equals 14 residues. CDR1 is SGHRS and CDR2 is YFSETQ in the germline V gene. The CDR3 here is CASSLATRDNEQYF. In DNA, the CDR3 is TGCGCCAGCAGCTTGGCCACACGGGATAACGAGCAGTACTTC.